This TCR beta chain came from a study of beta chain features in type 1 diabetes. Findings of the study overall: Compared to healthy donors, patients appeared to have naive, central memory and Treg TCRB repertoires that were more alike.

Of the isolated RNA, all was reverse transcribed, and so the sequenced material was expressed TCRB transcripts. Measured with immunoSEQ multiplex PCR; TCRdb has only the in-frame clones, and not every one. Here the sample spans a few hundred thousand clones, approximately 30% being singletons. On this clone itself: Its specificity is not known.

The CDR3 runs to 13 residues. Trimming at V came to 8 bases and at J to 5 bases, leaving 11 bases not matched to a gene. CDR1 is SQVTM and CDR2 is ANQGSEA in the germline V gene. Sequenced sample: naive CD4+ T cells from blood. The receptor was derived from a man between 18 and 29 years old in good health. V gene TRBV29-1 combines with J gene TRBJ2-5; TRBD2 matches 7 bases. The CDR3, as DNA: TGCAGCATCGGACTAGACCATCAGGAGACCCAGTACTTC. Its protein is CSIGLDHQETQYF.